A single sample gave rise to the 10 T cell receptor beta chains below, sequenced in a study of blood T cell repertoires in COVID-19. Profiled with immunoSEQ multiplex PCR; TCRdb holds only in-frame clones, not every one. Among about 280,000 clones listed, approximately 88% were seen once. Material for sequencing was peripheral blood. The receptors originated from a man younger than 35 with active or convalescent COVID-19.

The genes are TRBV11-2 and TRBJ2-5; tentatively, D is TRBD1 (6 bases). The CDR3 runs to 17 residues. Trimming left V 5 bases short and J 2 bases short, with 21 bases between. The germline V gene encodes CDR1 SGHAT and CDR2 FQNNGV. The CDR3 DNA reads as TGTGCCAGCAGCATTGAGCCCCCCAGGACAGTTCAAGAGACCCAGTACTTC. Its protein is CASSIEPPRTVQETQYF.

This chain links TRBV5-6 with TRBJ1-2; TRBD1 aligns across 10 bases. From germline, CDR1 is SGHDT and CDR2 YYEEEE. After removal of 2 bases from V and 6 bases from J, the junction contained 4 bases not matched to a gene. The CDR3 runs to 14 residues. CDR3: CASSLGTGVHGYTF. The DNA for the CDR3 is TGTGCCAGCAGCTTAGGGACAGGGGTACATGGCTACACCTTC.

The chain recombines TRBV7-9 with TRBJ2-5, with D perhaps matching TRBD2 (6 bases). Germline V gives CDR1 SEHNR, CDR2 FQNEAQ (reference sequence). Trimming took 4 bases from V and 2 from J, leaving 23 bases between them. This CDR3 region has 18 residues. The CDR3 sequence: CASSSNRAGKRGQETQYF. The CDR3, as DNA: TGTGCCAGCAGCTCTAACCGGGCGGGGAAGAGAGGGCAAGAGACCCAGTACTTC. Combining the CDR3 with reference TRBV7-9 and TRBJ2-5 gives the whole variable domain DTGVSQNPRHKITKRGQNVTFRCDPISEHNRLYWYRQTLGQGPEFLTYFQNEAQLEKSRLLSDRFSAERPKGSFSTLEIQRTEQGDSAMYLCASSSNRAGKRGQETQYFGPGTRLLVL.

The chain couples TRBV1 to TRBJ2-4; the table's D call TRBD1 went unverified against the DNA. TRBV1 is given as a pseudogene. This CDR3 is built from 23 residues. This CDR3 is CTSSQVRRPQGEGAGWAKNIQYF. The CDR3 DNA reads TGCACCAGCAGCCAAGTCCGGAGGCCCCAGGGCGAGGGGGCAGGTTGGGCCAAAAACATTCAGTACTTC.

V is TRBV18 and J is TRBJ2-3; 12 bases match TRBD2. Germline assignment: CDR1 KGHSH and CDR2 LQKENI. V shed 4 bases, J shed 2 bases, and the junction held 4 bases outside the gene matches. The CDR3 is made up of 16 amino acids. CDR3 amino acids: CASSHWTSGVTDTQYF. The CDR3 bases are TGTGCCAGCTCACATTGGACTAGCGGGGTCACAGATACGCAGTATTTT.

The chain is built from TRBV5-5 and TRBJ1-3; the D is unclear. Trimming left V 0 bases short and J 0 bases short, with 10 bases between. The CDR3 runs to 16 residues. Per the germline V gene, CDR1 is SGHKS and CDR2 is YYEKEE (reference sequence). As DNA, the CDR3 is TGTGCCAGCAGCTTGGCCGTCCCGGTCTCTGGAAACACCATATATTTT. Translating it yields CASSLAVPVSGNTIYF.

V and J are TRBV5-4 and TRBJ2-5; 8 bases map to TRBD1. The CDR3 length is 15 residues. V shed 3 bases and J 2 bases; nucleotides not matched to a gene: 6. The V gene's germline CDR1 is SGHNT and CDR2 YYREEE (reference sequence). DNA of the CDR3: TGTGCCAGCAGCTATCGGGACAGGAGTCAAGAGACCCAGTACTTC. As protein: CASSYRDRSQETQYF.

This clone has a single count. V and J are TRBV7-9 and TRBJ1-3; no reliable D call. The germline CDR1 and CDR2 sequences are SEHNR and FQNEAQ (reference sequence). CDR3 size: 14 residues. V shed 2 bases and J shed 3 bases, with 8 bases lying between them. CDR3 residues: CASSLIQIGNTIYF. CDR3 coding DNA: TGTGCCAGCAGCTTAATTCAGATTGGAAACACCATATATTTT.

The gene calls are TRBV18 and TRBJ1-2; D is unresolved. The germline gives CDR1 KGHSH, CDR2 LQKENI. This CDR3 spans 16 amino acids. Trimming took off 3 bases at V and 2 bases at J, with 16 bases between the two ends. The CDR3 DNA is TGTGCCAGCTCACCGGACTTAGGGATGGTGAACTATGGCTACACCTTC. Its translation: CASSPDLGMVNYGYTF.

The chain recombines TRBV7-2 with TRBJ2-7; the D is unclear. Germline CDR1 SGHTA, CDR2 FQGNSA. The CDR3 consists of 16 residues. V lost 3 bases, J lost 7 bases, and 22 bases lay in between. The CDR3 DNA follows: TGTGCCAGCAGCTTGACCCAGAGCGATCCTTTTGGAGAGCAGTACTTC. This translates into CASSLTQSDPFGEQYF.